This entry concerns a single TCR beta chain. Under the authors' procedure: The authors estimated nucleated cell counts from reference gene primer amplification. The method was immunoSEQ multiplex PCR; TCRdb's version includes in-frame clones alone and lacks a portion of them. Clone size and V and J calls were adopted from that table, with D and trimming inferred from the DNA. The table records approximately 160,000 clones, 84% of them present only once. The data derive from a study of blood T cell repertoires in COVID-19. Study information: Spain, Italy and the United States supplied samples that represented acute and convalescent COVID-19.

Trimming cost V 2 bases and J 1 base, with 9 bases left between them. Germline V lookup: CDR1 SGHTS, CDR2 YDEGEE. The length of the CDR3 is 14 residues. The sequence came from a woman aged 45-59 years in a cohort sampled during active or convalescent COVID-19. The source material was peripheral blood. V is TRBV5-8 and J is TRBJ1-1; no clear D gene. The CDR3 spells CASSFDGGNTEAFF. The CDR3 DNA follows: TGTGCCAGCAGCTTTGACGGCGGGAACACTGAAGCTTTCTTT.